These 25 T cell receptor beta chains originate from one sample sequenced in a study of blood T cell repertoires in COVID-19. Data came from immunoSEQ multiplex PCR; TCRdb stores just in-frame clones and leaves some out. Here the sample spans around 230,000 clones, roughly 88% being singletons. Sequencing was carried out using peripheral blood. Every receptor here comes from a man aged 25 to 40 who had recovered from COVID-19.

V and J are TRBV19 and TRBJ1-6, with D tentatively TRBD1 (6 bases). The V gene's germline CDR1 is LNHDA and CDR2 SQIVND (reference sequence). The CDR3 runs 15 residues. Trimming pared 3 bases from V and 9 bases from J, leaving 15 bases between. The CDR3 nucleotides read TGTGCCAGTAGTATGGGGGTTGGGGGCGGTTCACCCCTCCACTTT. Translating gives CASSMGVGGGSPLHF.

With respect to this clone: An end of the junction differs from the germline gene, which may be a read error. This sequence joins TRBV5-1 and TRBJ2-7; D is possibly TRBD2 (7 bases). In germline, CDR1 is SGHRS, CDR2 YFSETQ. The CDR3 runs to 14 residues. Written as DNA, the CDR3 is TGCGCCAGCAGCTTGGAGGGGGGGACCGGGACTCACCACTTC. This gives the protein CASSLEGGTGTHHF.

The rearrangement links TRBV27 to TRBJ2-7, with D possibly TRBD1 on 6 matching bases. This CDR3 region has 12 residues. Deletions cut 6 bases from V and 6 bases from J, with 12 bases between. From germline, CDR1 is MNHEY and CDR2 SMNVEV (reference sequence). The CDR3 nucleotides read TGTGCCAGCAGCAACAGGGTTGCCGAGCAGTACTTC. Its protein is CASSNRVAEQYF.

The chain joins TRBV4-1 to TRBJ1-3; 8 nucleotides line up with TRBD1. CDR1 and CDR2 (germline): MGHRA, YSYEKL. The CDR3 runs to 15 residues. V shed 2 bases and J 5 bases; nucleotides not matched to a gene: 5. DNA of the CDR3: TGCGCCAGCAGCCAACCGACAGGGGAGAGAAACACCATATATTTT. Its protein is CASSQPTGERNTIYF.

The chain employs TRBV6-5 and TRBJ2-7; a weak D match, TRBD2 (7 bases). CDR3 length: 14 residues. The germline V gene has CDR1 MNHEY and CDR2 SVGAGI. The germline V and J ends were trimmed by 6 bases and 10 bases, with 22 bases remaining between them. CDR3 protein: CASRTRGGALPQYF. The CDR3 bases are TGTGCCAGCAGGACCAGAGGGGGGGCCCTACCCCAGTACTTC.

This chain uses TRBV6-5 with TRBJ2-4; TRBD1 might be the D (5 bases). This CDR3 contains 15 residues. The V and J ends lost 2 bases and 0 bases respectively, with 8 bases between them. Germline CDR1 and CDR2: MNHEY and SVGAGI. The CDR3 DNA reads as TGTGCCAGCAGTTACGACAGCCTAGCCAAAAACATTCAGTACTTC. Protein product: CASSYDSLAKNIQYF.

This sequence joins TRBV27 and TRBJ2-7, with TRBD1 as a possible D gene (8 bases). Trimming pared 6 bases from V and 6 bases from J, leaving 21 bases between. The CDR3 is 15 amino acids. Germline lookup yields CDR1 MNHEY and CDR2 SMNVEV (reference sequence). Here the CDR3 DNA reads TGTGCCAGCAGGGGGGGGGACAGGTTATGGGGCGAGCAGTACTTC. Translation gives CASRGGDRLWGEQYF.

The chain links TRBV7-8 to TRBJ1-2, with D uncertain. The CDR3 loop spans 15 amino acids. Germline V gene data show CDR1 as SGHVS and CDR2 as FQNEAQ. V lost 1 base and J 8 bases, leaving 17 bases between the germline ends. Here the CDR3 reads CASSLESRPLWGYTF. The CDR3 DNA is TGTGCCAGCAGCTTAGAATCGCGGCCTCTATGGGGCTACACCTTC.

This clone was counted a single time. Other nucleotide sequences in the sample specify the same CDR3. This chain joins TRBV3-1 (or the pseudogene TRBV3-2) and TRBJ2-5; TRBD1 agrees at 9 bases. In germline, CDR1 is LGHDT, CDR2 YNNKEL (reference sequence). V was clipped by 2 bases and J by 4 bases; unmatched bases: 2. The CDR3 runs 14 residues. CDR3 nucleotides: TGTGCCAGCAGCCAACCGGGACAGGGAGAGACCCAGTACTTC. Protein: CASSQPGQGETQYF.

V usage is TRBV29-1 and J usage is TRBJ1-3; 7 nucleotides agree with TRBD1. The V and J ends lost 7 bases and 2 bases, in that order; junction bases with no gene match: 5. Germline CDR1 is SQVTM and CDR2 is ANQGSEA. The CDR3 covers 13 residues. The CDR3 spells CSGRDRAGNTIYF. The CDR3 nucleotides read TGCAGCGGAAGGGACAGAGCTGGAAACACCATATATTTT.

The genes are TRBV19 and TRBJ1-3; tentative D call: TRBD1 (6 bases). V was clipped by 5 bases and J by 0 bases, with 11 bases between them. CDR1 is LNHDA and CDR2 is SQIVND in the germline V gene (reference sequence). The length of the CDR3 is 15 residues. CDR3 residues: CASSQDSNSGNTIYF. CDR3 sequence (DNA): TGTGCCAGTAGTCAGGACAGCAACTCTGGAAACACCATATATTTT.

The V gene is TRBV6-5, the J gene TRBJ1-1; D gene uncertain. The germline V and J ends were trimmed by 6 bases and 7 bases, with 9 bases remaining between them. The CDR3 has 11 amino acids. CDR1 is MNHEY and CDR2 is SVGAGI in the germline V gene. CDR3 DNA sequence: TGTGCCAGCAGGGTGGGCAATGAAGCTTTCTTT. This translates into CASRVGNEAFF.

This chain joins TRBV6-5 and TRBJ1-5; maybe TRBD1 (6 bases). Germline-derived CDR1 and CDR2 are MNHEY and SVGAGI. The CDR3 consists of 13 residues. V was trimmed by 1 base and J by 11 bases, leaving 12 bases between them. The CDR3 sequence is CASSYYQGQTQHF. The CDR3 DNA reads TGTGCCAGCAGTTACTATCAGGGGCAGACCCAGCATTTT.

The CDR3 DNA is TGTGCCAGTACTGGACAGGGCTTCTCCTATAATTCACCCCTCCACTTT. Amino acid sequence: CASTGQGFSYNSPLHF. The chain joins TRBV19 to TRBJ1-6, with TRBD1 identical over 8 bases. The V gene's germline CDR1 is LNHDA and CDR2 SQIVND (reference sequence). J was trimmed by 0 bases and V by 7 bases; bases with no gene match: 5. The CDR3 extends over 16 amino acids.

The chain links TRBV3-1 (or the pseudogene TRBV3-2) to TRBJ1-6; TRBD1 aligns across 11 bases. V trimming: 6 bases; J trimming: 7 bases; junction bases outside the gene matches: 2. This CDR3 is built from 14 residues. CDR1 is LGHDT and CDR2 is YNNKEL in the germline V gene (reference sequence). CDR3: CASRRDRGNSPLHF. The CDR3 nucleotides are TGTGCCAGCAGGCGGGACAGGGGGAATTCACCCCTCCACTTT.

The chain links TRBV10-3 to TRBJ2-2, with 8 bases matching TRBD2. Germline V gives CDR1 ENHRY, CDR2 SYGVKD. This CDR3 contains 17 residues. The ends lost 2 bases at V and 0 bases at J; junction bases unmatched: 5. The CDR3 sequence: CAISESGGRTNTGELFF. The CDR3 coding sequence is TGTGCCATCAGTGAGAGCGGGGGCCGAACGAACACCGGGGAGCTGTTTTTT.

The chain combines TRBV5-1 with TRBJ2-7; D gene unclear. The germline V gene encodes CDR1 SGHRS and CDR2 YFSETQ. CDR3 length: 15 residues. With 3 bases removed from V and 2 bases from J, the gap between germline ends came to 15 bases. This chain's CDR3 is CASSSRQGLPYEQYF. The CDR3 region has the DNA TGCGCCAGCAGCTCCCGACAAGGCCTTCCCTACGAGCAGTACTTC.

The chain has TRBV5-8 and TRBJ1-6, with D possibly matching TRBD1 (5 bases). Germline-derived CDR1 and CDR2 are SGHTS and YDEGEE. The CDR3 length is 15 residues. Trimming removed 1 base from V and 8 bases from J, with 13 bases in between. The CDR3: CASSLSGQSDSPLHF. In DNA, the CDR3 is TGTGCCAGCAGCTTGTCAGGGCAATCTGATTCACCCCTCCACTTT.

The rearrangement uses TRBV3-1 (or the pseudogene TRBV3-2) and TRBJ2-6; D gene unclear. The CDR3 has 14 residues. The germline gives CDR1 LGHDT, CDR2 YNNKEL (reference sequence). V was clipped by 5 bases and J by 7 bases, with 12 bases between them. CDR3 nucleotide sequence: TGTGCCAGCAGCTCGCCCGCAGTAGCCAACGTCCTGACTTTC. Translated, it gives CASSSPAVANVLTF.

V usage is TRBV27 and J usage is TRBJ1-1; D unresolved. This CDR3 is built from 13 residues. The germline V gene encodes CDR1 MNHEY and CDR2 SMNVEV (reference sequence). V was shortened by 7 bases and J by 2 bases, with 11 bases between the two germline ends. The CDR3 reads CASKSSINTEAFF. CDR3 in DNA: TGTGCCAGCAAATCCAGTATAAACACTGAAGCTTTCTTT.

This clone was observed a single time. This CDR3 is CASSILRDREAFF. Here the CDR3 DNA reads TGTGCCAGCAGTATACTCCGGGACAGGGAAGCTTTCTTT. The genes are TRBV27 and TRBJ1-1; 8 bases map to TRBD1. The junction had 7 bases not matched to a gene; V was cut back by 5 bases and J by 8 bases. Germline CDR1 and CDR2: MNHEY and SMNVEV (reference sequence). CDR3 length: 13 amino acids.

The chain joins TRBV6-5 to TRBJ2-7; 9 positions agree with TRBD2. Germline CDR1 is MNHEY and CDR2 is SVGAGI. J was trimmed by 5 bases and V by 7 bases; bases with no gene match: 12. The CDR3 totals 15 residues. The CDR3 DNA reads as TGTGCCAGCACTAATAATCCGGGACTAGCAAACGAGCAGTACTTC. This codes for CASTNNPGLANEQYF.

The chain is built from TRBV12-5 and TRBJ1-2; D might be TRBD1 (5 bases). V was cut by 5 bases and J by 7 bases, with 17 bases left in between. This CDR3 region has 14 residues. The germline V gene encodes CDR1 LGHNT and CDR2 FRNRAP. CDR3 protein: CASGLNSKGVGYTF. The DNA of the CDR3 is TGTGCTAGTGGTCTGAACTCGAAAGGGGTTGGCTACACCTTC.

CDR3 nucleotide sequence: TGTGCCAGCAGTTTCGACACCGCTAACTATGGCTACACCTTC. Translated, it gives CASSFDTANYGYTF. The chain combines TRBV27 with TRBJ1-2; D remains ambiguous. The V end was cut by 3 bases, the J end by 0 bases, with 8 bases between. This CDR3 region has 14 residues. CDR1 MNHEY and CDR2 SMNVEV come from the germline V gene (reference sequence).

This sequence joins TRBV11-3 and TRBJ2-7; 8 bases fit TRBD2. Trimming cost V 5 bases and J 2 bases; bases outside gene matches: 8. This CDR3 comprises 15 residues. The germline CDR1 and CDR2 sequences are SGHNT and YENEEA. The DNA for the CDR3 is TGTGCCAGCAGCCCCGGGGGGGGACTTGCCTACGAGCAGTACTTC. Its translation: CASSPGGGLAYEQYF.